Listed here are 18 T cell receptor beta chains from one sample, sequenced in a study of blood T cell repertoires in COVID-19. Measured with immunoSEQ multiplex PCR; TCRdb has only the in-frame clones, and not every one. The sample yields about 56,000 clones, about 88% seen once. The sample consisted of peripheral blood. The receptor set was obtained from a woman aged 55-75 years with COVID-19, enrolled during active disease.

The rearrangement joins TRBV5-8 to TRBJ2-2, with 7 positions matching TRBD1. The CDR3 is 20 amino acids. After removal of 1 base from V and 2 bases from J, the junction contained 17 bases not matched to a gene. Germline V gene data show CDR1 as SGHTS and CDR2 as YDEGEE. This CDR3 is CASSLLALWGQRVNTGELFF. DNA of the CDR3: TGTGCCAGCAGCTTGTTGGCGTTATGGGGACAGCGAGTCAACACCGGGGAGCTGTTTTTT. The entire variable domain, with the rest obtained from reference TRBV5-8 and TRBJ2-2, is as follows: EAGVTQSPTHLIKTRGQQATLRCSPISGHTSVYWYQQALGLGLQFLLWYDEGEERNRGNFPPRFSGRQFPNYSSELNVNALELEDSALYLCASSLLALWGQRVNTGELFFGEGSRLTVL.

Written as DNA, the CDR3 is TGTGCCAGCAGACAGGGGGAAGGAGGCTACACCTTC. Protein product: CASRQGEGGYTF. This chain joins TRBV12-3 or TRBV12-4 and TRBJ1-2, with 8 bases fitting TRBD1. The CDR3 spans 12 residues. The V gene end was trimmed by 6 bases and the J gene end by 8 bases; junction bases not matched to a gene: 5.

The V and J genes are TRBV3-1 (or the pseudogene TRBV3-2) and TRBJ1-3; 11 nucleotides align to TRBD1. The trim removed 1 base at V and 9 bases at J, leaving 5 bases unmatched. The length of the CDR3 is 15 residues. Germline V lookup: CDR1 LGHDT, CDR2 YNNKEL (reference sequence). The CDR3 DNA follows: TGTGCCAGCAGCCAAGGGACAGGGGGCTGGAGCACCATATATTTT. This encodes CASSQGTGGWSTIYF.

The chain has TRBV6-2 or TRBV6-3 and TRBJ1-2; TRBD1 matches 7 bases. CDR3 length: 17 residues. V lost 0 bases, J lost 2 bases, and 9 bases stayed unmatched. Per germline, CDR1 MNHEY and CDR2 SVGEGT. The CDR3 loop is CASSYSSVPGGNYGYTF. CDR3 in DNA: TGTGCCAGCAGTTACTCGAGTGTACCAGGGGGAAACTATGGCTACACCTTC.

This clone was seen more than once but under ten times. The rearrangement uses TRBV9 and TRBJ1-4; 10 bases are shared with TRBD1. V lost 6 bases, J lost 8 bases, and 13 bases stayed unmatched. The CDR3 covers 16 residues. CDR1 SGDLS and CDR2 YYNGEE come from the germline V gene. CDR3 protein: CASTTGTGAEGEKLFF. In DNA, the CDR3 is TGTGCCAGCACCACCGGGACAGGGGCCGAGGGGGAAAAACTGTTTTTT.

Remarks on this clone: A junction end diverges from the germline sequence, so it may reflect a read error. The chain has TRBV20-1 and TRBJ2-5; D perhaps matches TRBD2 (5 bases). The CDR3 runs to 11 residues. Germline CDR1 reads DFQATT; CDR2 reads SNEGSKA (reference sequence). DNA of the CDR3: TGCAGCGCTAGGGAGTCAGAGACCCAGTACTTC. It is translated as CSARESETQYF.

The chain recombines TRBV5-4 with TRBJ1-1; tentatively, D is TRBD1 (5 bases). The CDR3 is 16 amino acids. The V end lost 0 bases, the J end lost 1 base, and 13 bases lay between the germline ends. Germline V gene lookup returns CDR1 SGHNT and CDR2 YYREEE (reference sequence). Here the CDR3 reads CASSLDLRGTNTEAFF. DNA for the CDR3: TGTGCCAGCAGCTTGGATCTTCGGGGGACGAACACTGAAGCTTTCTTT.

This chain joins TRBV6-5 and TRBJ1-2; D possibly corresponds to TRBD1 (5 bases). The CDR3 covers 14 residues. From germline, CDR1 is MNHEY and CDR2 SVGAGI. Trimming removed 0 bases at V and 6 bases at J, with 11 bases between. The CDR3 DNA sequence: TGTGCCAGCAGTTACTCGCCCAGGGTAAATGGCTACACCTTC. It codes for CASSYSPRVNGYTF.

The chain couples TRBV6-1 to TRBJ2-5, with 10 bases fitting TRBD2. Germline assignment: CDR1 MNHNS and CDR2 SASEGT. The V segment lost 3 bases and the J segment 4 bases; nucleotides outside the gene matches: 5. The CDR3 is 15 amino acids. CDR3 amino acids: CASSDLAGESETQYF. The CDR3 region has the DNA TGTGCCAGCAGTGATCTAGCGGGAGAGTCAGAGACCCAGTACTTC.

The chain uses TRBV5-4 and TRBJ2-4; 9 bases are shared with TRBD1. Germline trimming cut 0 bases from V and 6 bases from J; bases unmatched to any gene: 10. In germline, CDR1 is SGHNT, CDR2 YYREEE (reference sequence). CDR3 length: 17 amino acids. The chain's CDR3 is CASSLGGTGGTRNIQYF. The CDR3 DNA reads TGTGCCAGCAGCTTGGGAGGTACAGGGGGCACGAGAAACATTCAGTACTTC.

This chain connects TRBV4-1 to TRBJ2-1; TRBD2 matches at 11 bases. This CDR3 contains 14 residues. J was trimmed by 9 bases and V by 4 bases; bases with no gene match: 5. Germline CDR1 MGHRA, CDR2 YSYEKL. The CDR3 bases are TGCGCCAGCAGCCGTGGTAGCGGGAGGGTTGAGCAGTTCTTC. As protein: CASSRGSGRVEQFF.

The chain carries TRBV11-3 and TRBJ2-1; 14 nucleotides line up with TRBD2. CDR1 is SGHNT and CDR2 is YENEEA in the germline V gene. V lost 5 bases and J lost 6; bases outside the gene matches: 3. This CDR3 has 15 amino acids. CDR3 amino acids: CASSIGLAGGNEQFF. The CDR3 DNA is TGTGCCAGCAGCATCGGACTAGCGGGAGGCAATGAGCAGTTCTTC.

The chain links TRBV12-3 or TRBV12-4 to TRBJ2-6; D is unclear. This CDR3 has 13 residues. V shed 5 bases and J shed 3 bases, with 5 bases lying between them. The CDR3 reads CASSPGGANVLTF. The DNA of the CDR3 is TGTGCCAGCAGTCCCGGTGGGGCCAACGTCCTGACTTTC.

The rearrangement joins TRBV27 to TRBJ1-6, with D hard to call. CDR3 length: 16 amino acids. Germline V gene data show CDR1 as MNHEY and CDR2 as SMNVEV (reference sequence). Trimming took off 7 bases at V and 4 bases at J, with 17 bases between the two ends. DNA of the CDR3: TGTGCCAGCACCCCGACCGGGAGCAGTTATAATTCACCCCTCCACTTT. Translated: CASTPTGSSYNSPLHF.

The CDR3: CAVSSSENTGELFF. The CDR3 coding sequence is TGTGCCGTCTCTTCTAGCGAGAACACCGGGGAGCTGTTTTTT. The chain links TRBV10-3 to TRBJ2-2; tentative D call: TRBD2 (6 bases). Trimming removed 11 bases at V and 1 base at J, with 14 bases between. The V gene's germline CDR1 is ENHRY and CDR2 SYGVKD. The CDR3 runs to 14 residues.

The gene calls are TRBV7-6 and TRBJ1-4; D gene unclear. Germline assignment: CDR1 SGHVS and CDR2 FNYEAQ. CDR3 length equals 14 residues. Between the trimmed V and J ends, which lost 5 bases and 0 bases, there was a span of 7 bases. The CDR3 nucleotides read TGTGCCAGCAGCCTGCGTCCAACTAATGAAAAACTGTTTTTT. Protein: CASSLRPTNEKLFF.

The J gene is TRBJ2-3, the V gene TRBV7-9; 7 positions match TRBD1. CDR1 and CDR2 from the germline V gene are SEHNR and FQNEAQ (reference sequence). V was pared by 5 bases and J by 2 bases, with 10 bases of the junction left unmatched. This CDR3 is 16 amino acids long. DNA for the CDR3: TGTGCCAGCAGCCGTAACACAGGGGAATCCACAGATACGCAGTATTTT. This encodes CASSRNTGESTDTQYF.

The V gene is TRBV11-3, the J gene TRBJ2-1; no definite D call. Germline V gene sequence: CDR1 SGHNT, CDR2 YENEEA. This CDR3 is built from 16 residues. Trimming took 0 bases from V and 3 from J, leaving 12 bases between them. CDR3 bases: TGTGCCAGCAGCTTAGATCTGGCCCCTTTCTACAATGAGCAGTTCTTC. Protein: CASSLDLAPFYNEQFF. Based on the CDR3 plus reference TRBV11-3 and TRBJ2-1, the full variable domain is EAGVVQSPRYKIIEKKQPVAFWCNPISGHNTLYWYLQNLGQGPELLIRYENEEAVDDSQLPKDRFSAERLKGVDSTLKIQPAELGDSAVYLCASSLDLAPFYNEQFFGPGTRLTVL.